A selection of T cell receptor beta chains follows, all from one sample in a study of blood T cell repertoires in COVID-19. This table comes from immunoSEQ multiplex PCR, and its TCRdb copy is limited to in-frame clones, with some not included. The repertoire consists of 200,000 to 250,000 clones, with 82% occurring once and the leading ten covering 8% to 10%. Sequenced: peripheral blood. These receptors originate from a woman aged 80 or over with COVID-19, enrolled during active disease. The CDR3 runs from the conserved cysteine through the conserved F or W. The D gene is left open where the match is weak. Size values are once, few and many counts, or a class for expanded clones, and some rows have none.

D,J,size,V,DNA,CDR3
TRBD1,TRBJ1-3,-,TRBV28,TGTGCCAGCAGACCTTTTATTACGGGACAGGGGGACACCATATATTTT,CASRPFITGQGDTIYF
TRBD1,TRBJ1-5,once,TRBV18,TGTGCCAGCTCACCAGTAGGACAGGATCAGCCCCAGCATTTT,CASSPVGQDQPQHF
-,TRBJ1-6,-,TRBV7-2,TGTGCCAGCAGCCCCAGACAGACGAACGATTCACCCCTCCACTTT,CASSPRQTNDSPLHF
-,TRBJ1-2,-,TRBV11-2,TGTGCCAGCAGCTTACAAGGACATACTAACTATGGCTACACCTTC,CASSLQGHTNYGYTF
-,TRBJ2-5,-,TRBV11-2,TGTGCCAGCAGCTTAGTTCTAGGCGTCCAAGAGACCCAGTACTTC,CASSLVLGVQETQYF
-,TRBJ1-6,-,TRBV2,TGTGCCAGCTGCTTGGGCTTGGGTTCACCCCTCCACTTT,CASCLGLGSPLHF
-,TRBJ1-1,-,TRBV5-6,TGTGCCAGCAGCTTGTATCGGTCGGGCACTGAAGCTTTCTTT,CASSLYRSGTEAFF
-,TRBJ1-3,few,TRBV2,TGTGCCAGCAGTGGAAGCACGGGAAACACCATATATTTT,CASSGSTGNTIYF
-,TRBJ1-3,once,TRBV5-1,TGCGCCAGCAGCTTGGAGTCGCCGACAATTGGAAACACCATATATTTT,CASSLESPTIGNTIYF
-,TRBJ2-4,-,TRBV6-5,TGTGCCAGCAGTTTGAAGGTAGGGGGGGAGTACTTC,CASSLKVGGEYF
TRBD2,TRBJ2-7,-,TRBV19,TGTGCCAGTAGTATAGGTTTCAGCGGGACCTACGAGCAGTACTTC,CASSIGFSGTYEQYF
TRBD1,TRBJ2-3,-,TRBV28,TGTGCCAGCAGTGACAGGGAGACGCGGGCCACAGATACGCAGTATTTT,CASSDRETRATDTQYF
-,TRBJ1-1,-,TRBV18,TGTGCCAGCTCACCAGTCGGGGGGGAATGGAACACTGAAGCTTTCTTT,CASSPVGGEWNTEAFF
TRBD1,TRBJ1-2,-,TRBV18,TGTGCCAGCTCACCATCCCTGGGACAGAACTATGGCTACACCTTC,CASSPSLGQNYGYTF
-,TRBJ1-3,-,TRBV5-4,TGTGCCAGCAGCTTGGCGACAACAGCTGGAAACACCATATATTTT,CASSLATTAGNTIYF
TRBD2,TRBJ2-7,-,TRBV19,TGTGCCAGTAGTATAGAAGTGGCGGGAGTCTACGAGCAGTACTTC,CASSIEVAGVYEQYF
-,TRBJ2-5,-,TRBV5-1,TGCGCCAGCAGTAGGGGGGGTAGCCTCCTCCAAGAGACCCAGTACTTC,CASSRGGSLLQETQYF
-,TRBJ2-1,-,TRBV2,TGTGCCAGCACGGCCTACAATGAGCAGTTCTTC,CASTAYNEQFF
-,TRBJ2-2,-,TRBV5-8,TGTGCCAGCAGCTTGGGAGACAGAAACACCGGGGAGCTGTTTTTT,CASSLGDRNTGELFF
TRBD1,TRBJ1-2,-,TRBV6-4,TGTGCCAGCAGGGGGGAGGACAGGGGATCCTATGGCTACACCTTC,CASRGEDRGSYGYTF
-,TRBJ1-2,-,TRBV4-1,TGCGCCAGCAGCCAAGGGGTCCGGAGCGGCTACACCTTC,CASSQGVRSGYTF
-,TRBJ2-5,once,TRBV7-2,TGTGCCAGCAGCTCCTTGTGGCTAGCAGGGGAAGAGACCCAGTACTTC,CASSSLWLAGEETQYF
TRBD1,TRBJ2-5,-,TRBV30,TGTGCCTGGAGCACGGACAGGGCCCGAGGGGAGACCCAGTACTTC,CAWSTDRARGETQYF
TRBD1,TRBJ1-1,-,TRBV2,TGTGCCAGCAGAGGACAGGGTGAAGCTTTCTTT,CASRGQGEAFF
TRBD1,TRBJ1-1,once,TRBV5-1,TGCGCCAGCAGCTTAACCGGGACAGGGTCCACTGAAGCTTTCTTT,CASSLTGTGSTEAFF
-,TRBJ1-2,-,TRBV7-8,TGTGCCAGCAGCTTAGGTGCTCGCGGGGAGGTGTATGGCTACACCTTC,CASSLGARGEVYGYTF
-,TRBJ1-1,-,TRBV27,TGTGCCAGCAGTTCCCGAGCCACTGAAGCTTTCTTT,CASSSRATEAFF
TRBD2,TRBJ2-1,-,TRBV11-3,TGTGCCAGCAGCTTTTCTAGCGGGATAGGTAATGAGCAGTTCTTC,CASSFSSGIGNEQFF
-,TRBJ1-2,-,TRBV5-1,TGCGCCAGCAGCTTCTCCGGAGGAGGTGGCTACACCTTC,CASSFSGGGGYTF
-,TRBJ1-1,few,TRBV7-2,TGTGCCAGCAGCTTGACAGGGAACACTGAAGCTTTCTTT,CASSLTGNTEAFF
-,TRBJ1-1,-,TRBV7-9,TGTGCCAGCAGCTACATAACGAACACTGAAGCTTTCTTT,CASSYITNTEAFF
TRBD2,TRBJ2-3,-,TRBV5-1,TGCGCCAGCAGCTTGGGGGGACTAGCGGGAGGTACAGATACGCAGTATTTT,CASSLGGLAGGTDTQYF
TRBD1,TRBJ1-4,once,TRBV29-1,TGCAGCGCCCGGGACAGGGAAGAAAAACTGTTTTTT,CSARDREEKLFF
TRBD1,TRBJ1-1,-,TRBV5-1,TGCGCCAGCAGCTTGGGACAGGGGATGAACACTGAAGCTTTCTTT,CASSLGQGMNTEAFF
-,TRBJ2-5,-,TRBV21-1,TGTGCCAGCAGTAAGTCAGGGGACCAAGAGACCCAGTACTTC,CASSKSGDQETQYF
TRBD1,TRBJ1-3,-,TRBV2,TGTGCCAGCAGCCCGGACAGGGGCTCTGGAAACACCATATATTTT,CASSPDRGSGNTIYF
-,TRBJ1-2,-,TRBV5-4,TGTGCCAGCAGCTTAGGTTACGACAGCTATGGCTACACCTTC,CASSLGYDSYGYTF
-,TRBJ2-3,-,TRBV5-1,TGCGCCAGCAGCCACGGGACTGGGGCAGATACGCAGTATTTT,CASSHGTGADTQYF
-,TRBJ2-2,once,TRBV5-8,TGTGCCAGCAGCCCAGTAGCACCCACGAACACCGGGGAGCTGTTTTTT,CASSPVAPTNTGELFF
TRBD2,TRBJ2-7,few,TRBV2,TGTGCCAGCACCGGACTAGCGGGGTACGAGCAGTACTTC,CASTGLAGYEQYF
-,TRBJ2-1,-,TRBV25-1,TGTGCCAGCAGTGATGCCGCTCAGGGGCACAATGAGCAGTTCTTC,CASSDAAQGHNEQFF
TRBD1,TRBJ1-2,-,TRBV5-6,TGTGCCAGCAGCCTGGGACAGGTCTATGGCTACACCTTC,CASSLGQVYGYTF
-,TRBJ1-2,-,TRBV19,TGTGCCAGTAGTCGTGGAGCCCCGGGTGTCCGCTATGGCTACACCTTC,CASSRGAPGVRYGYTF
-,TRBJ1-1,-,TRBV29-1,TGCAGCGTTGATAGAACAGGGATCGAGGCTTTCTTT,CSVDRTGIEAFF
TRBD1,TRBJ1-3,-,TRBV30,TGTGCCTGGACGAGACAGGGTACTGGAAACACCATATATTTT,CAWTRQGTGNTIYF
TRBD1,TRBJ1-2,few,TRBV10-3,TGTGCCATCAGTGATCCCGGGACAGGAAGATACTATGGCTACACCTTC,CAISDPGTGRYYGYTF
TRBD1,TRBJ2-1,-,TRBV7-2,TGTGCCAGCAGGTTTGGGACAGGAAACAATGAGCAGTTCTTC,CASRFGTGNNEQFF
TRBD1,TRBJ2-3,-,TRBV6-6,TGTGCCAGCAGTTCAACCGGGACAGGGGCGGCAGATACGCAGTATTTT,CASSSTGTGAADTQYF
TRBD2,TRBJ2-1,-,TRBV7-7,TGTGCTAGCAGCCCCTCCGGGGGGGCCTTGTACAATGAGCAGTTCTTC,CASSPSGGALYNEQFF
TRBD1,TRBJ2-7,once,TRBV13,TGTGCCAGCAGCAGAATTAACCGGGACAGGACCTACGAGCAGTACTTC,CASSRINRDRTYEQYF